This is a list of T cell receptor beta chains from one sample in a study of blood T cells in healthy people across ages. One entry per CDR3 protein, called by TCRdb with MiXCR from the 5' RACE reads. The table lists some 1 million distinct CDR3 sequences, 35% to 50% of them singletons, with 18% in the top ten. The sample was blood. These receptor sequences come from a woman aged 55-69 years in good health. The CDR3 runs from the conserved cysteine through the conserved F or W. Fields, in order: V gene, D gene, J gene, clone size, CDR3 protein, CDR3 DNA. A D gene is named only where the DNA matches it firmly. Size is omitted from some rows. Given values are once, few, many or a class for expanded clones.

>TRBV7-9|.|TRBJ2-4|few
CASSLVSLDPELRWLQYF
TGTGCCAGCAGCTTAGTATCGTTGGACCCCGAACTGAGATGGTTGCAGTACTTC
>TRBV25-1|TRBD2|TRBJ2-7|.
CASRGLAGSYEQYF
TGTGCCAGCAGGGGACTAGCGGGGAGCTACGAGCAGTACTTC
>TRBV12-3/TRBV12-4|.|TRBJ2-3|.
CASTMAGAGDTQYF
TGTGCCAGCACCATGGCCGGGGCAGGGGATACGCAGTATTTT
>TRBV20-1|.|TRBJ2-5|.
CSAMTYPQETQYF
TGCAGTGCTATGACCTACCCTCAGGAGACCCAGTACTTC
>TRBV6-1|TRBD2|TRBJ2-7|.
CASRITSGTYEQYF
TGTGCCAGCAGGATAACGAGCGGGACTTACGAGCAGTACTTC
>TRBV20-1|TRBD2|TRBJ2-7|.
CSASRTSGLSYEQYF
TGCAGTGCTAGCCGGACTAGCGGGCTTTCCTACGAGCAGTACTTC
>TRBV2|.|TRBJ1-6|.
CASSEPASPLHF
TGTGCCAGCAGTGAACCCGCTTCACCCCTCCACTTT
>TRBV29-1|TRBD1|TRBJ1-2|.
CSVAGQGHYGYTF
TGCAGCGTTGCGGGACAGGGACACTATGGCTACACCTTC
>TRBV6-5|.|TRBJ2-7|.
CASSYSGYTERLSYEQYF
TGTGCCAGCAGTTACTCGGGATACACGGAGAGACTCTCCTACGAGCAGTACTTC
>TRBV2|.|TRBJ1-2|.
CASKAGEIDYGYTF
TGTGCCAGCAAAGCAGGGGAGATAGACTATGGCTACACCTTC
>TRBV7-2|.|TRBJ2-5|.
CASSLAQGWGETQYF
TGTGCCAGCAGCTTAGCGCAAGGGTGGGGAGAGACCCAGTACTTC
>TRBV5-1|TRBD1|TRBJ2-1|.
CASSYGQGAGNEQFF
TGCGCCAGCAGCTACGGACAGGGGGCCGGTAATGAGCAGTTCTTC
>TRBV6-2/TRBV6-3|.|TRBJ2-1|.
CASSYMSGSYNEQFF
TGTGCCAGCAGTTATATGAGCGGCTCCTACAATGAGCAGTTCTTC
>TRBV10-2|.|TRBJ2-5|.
CASSDGLAASETQYF
TGCGCCAGCAGTGATGGGCTAGCCGCTTCGGAGACCCAGTACTTC
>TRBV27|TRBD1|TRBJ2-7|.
CASSLSWTGNEQYF
TGTGCCAGCAGTTTATCGTGGACAGGGAACGAGCAGTACTTC
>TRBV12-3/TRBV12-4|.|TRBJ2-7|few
CASSLLEGPSGSYEQYF
TGTGCCAGCAGTTTACTCGAAGGCCCAAGCGGCTCCTACGAGCAGTACTTC
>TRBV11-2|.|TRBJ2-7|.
CASSRTNNDEQYF
TGTGCCAGCAGCCGGACTAATAACGATGAGCAGTACTTC
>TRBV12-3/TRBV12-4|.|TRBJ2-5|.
CASSPSPSGGWGRETQYF
TGTGCCAGCAGTCCTAGCCCCTCAGGGGGGTGGGGAAGAGAGACCCAGTACTTC
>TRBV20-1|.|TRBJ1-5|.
CSASQGAGNQPQHF
TGCAGTGCTAGTCAAGGGGCTGGCAATCAGCCCCAGCATTTT
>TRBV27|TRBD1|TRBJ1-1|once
CASKMGTGGTEAFF
TGTGCCAGCAAAATGGGGACAGGGGGCACTGAAGCTTTCTTT
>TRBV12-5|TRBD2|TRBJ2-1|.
CASGLGGSVQNEQFF
TGTGCTAGTGGTTTGGGCGGGAGCGTCCAGAATGAGCAGTTCTTC
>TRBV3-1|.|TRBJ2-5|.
CASSRSAVRRETQYF
TGTGCCAGCAGCAGGTCAGCTGTGCGGCGAGAGACCCAGTACTTC
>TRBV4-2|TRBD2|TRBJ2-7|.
CASSQEAAGDWVDEQYF
TGTGCCAGCAGCCAAGAGGCGGCGGGAGATTGGGTCGACGAGCAGTACTTC
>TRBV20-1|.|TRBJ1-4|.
CSARDTGGPNEKLFF
TGCAGTGCTAGAGATACCGGGGGACCTAATGAAAAACTGTTTTTT
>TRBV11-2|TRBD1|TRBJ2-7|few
CASSKQQGAYEQYF
TGTGCCAGCAGCAAACAACAGGGGGCCTACGAGCAGTACTTC
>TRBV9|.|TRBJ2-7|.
CASSVAGDGYEQYF
TGTGCCAGCAGCGTAGCCGGGGACGGCTACGAGCAGTACTTC
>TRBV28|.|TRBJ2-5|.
CASSLRRVRQETQYF
TGTGCCAGCAGTCTGCGGAGAGTTCGCCAAGAGACCCAGTACTTC
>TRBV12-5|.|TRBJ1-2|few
CASARRDTEQYTF
TGTGCTAGTGCCCGCCGGGACACCGAGCAATACACCTTC
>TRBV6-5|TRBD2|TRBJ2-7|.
CAGGLGVLAGHEQYF
TGTGCCGGCGGTTTGGGGGTCCTAGCGGGACACGAGCAGTACTTC
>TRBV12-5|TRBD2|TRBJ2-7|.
CASVLPLAGVPYEQYF
TGTGCTAGTGTCCTGCCACTAGCGGGAGTCCCCTACGAGCAGTACTTC
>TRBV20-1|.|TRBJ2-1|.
CSARVSGYNEQFF
TGCAGTGCTAGAGTGTCAGGTTACAATGAGCAGTTCTTC
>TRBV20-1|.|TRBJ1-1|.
CSAGEAFF
TGCAGTGCTGGAGAAGCTTTCTTT
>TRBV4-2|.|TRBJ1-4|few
CASSPTGQSNEKLFF
TGTGCCAGCAGCCCCACAGGACAGTCTAATGAAAAACTGTTTTTT
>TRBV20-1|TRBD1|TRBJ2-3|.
CSVRQGVRDTQYF
TGCAGTGTCCGGCAGGGGGTGAGAGATACGCAGTATTTT
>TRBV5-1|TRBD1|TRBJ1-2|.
CASNTGVDYGYTF
TGCGCCAGCAACACAGGGGTGGACTATGGCTACACCTTC
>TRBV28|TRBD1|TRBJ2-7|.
CASSLPPGQGTYEQYF
TGTGCCAGCAGTTTACCCCCGGGACAGGGGACCTACGAGCAGTACTTC
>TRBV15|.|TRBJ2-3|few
CATSRDSRTDTQYF
TGTGCCACCAGCAGGGACAGCCGCACAGATACGCAGTATTTT
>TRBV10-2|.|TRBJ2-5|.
CASSPTTIQETQYF
TGCGCCAGCAGTCCCACCACCATCCAAGAGACCCAGTACTTC
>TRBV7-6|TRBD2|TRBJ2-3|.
CASSLAGGAGWTSGWSTDTQYF
TGTGCCAGCAGCTTAGCAGGTGGCGCAGGGTGGACTAGCGGGTGGAGCACAGATACGCAGTATTTT
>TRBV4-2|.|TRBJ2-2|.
CASSQDIVDTGELFF
TGTGCCAGCAGCCAAGATATCGTGGACACCGGGGAGCTGTTTTTT